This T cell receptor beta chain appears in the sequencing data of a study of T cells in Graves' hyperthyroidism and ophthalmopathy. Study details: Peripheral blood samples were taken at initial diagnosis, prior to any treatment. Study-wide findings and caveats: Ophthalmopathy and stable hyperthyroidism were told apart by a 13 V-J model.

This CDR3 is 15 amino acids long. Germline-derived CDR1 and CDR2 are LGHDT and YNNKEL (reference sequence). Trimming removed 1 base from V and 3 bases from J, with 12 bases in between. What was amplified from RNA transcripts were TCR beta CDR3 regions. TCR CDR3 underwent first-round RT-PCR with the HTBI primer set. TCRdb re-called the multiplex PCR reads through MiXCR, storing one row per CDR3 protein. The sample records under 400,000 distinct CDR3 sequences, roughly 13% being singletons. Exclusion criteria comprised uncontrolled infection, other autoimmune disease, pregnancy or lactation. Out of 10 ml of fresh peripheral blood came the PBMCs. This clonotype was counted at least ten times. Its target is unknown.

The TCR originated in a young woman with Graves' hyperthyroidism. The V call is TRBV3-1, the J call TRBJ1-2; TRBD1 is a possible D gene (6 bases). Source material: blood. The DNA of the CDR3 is TGTGCCAGCAGCCAAGGACAGGCGGGTTACTATGGCTACACCTTC. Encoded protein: CASSQGQAGYYGYTF. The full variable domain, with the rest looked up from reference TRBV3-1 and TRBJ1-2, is DTAVSQTPKYLVTQMGNDKSIKCEQNLGHDTMYWYKQDSKKFLKIMFSYNNKELIINETVPNRFSPKSPDKAHLNLHINSLELGDSAVYFCASSQGQAGYYGYTFGSGTRLTVV.